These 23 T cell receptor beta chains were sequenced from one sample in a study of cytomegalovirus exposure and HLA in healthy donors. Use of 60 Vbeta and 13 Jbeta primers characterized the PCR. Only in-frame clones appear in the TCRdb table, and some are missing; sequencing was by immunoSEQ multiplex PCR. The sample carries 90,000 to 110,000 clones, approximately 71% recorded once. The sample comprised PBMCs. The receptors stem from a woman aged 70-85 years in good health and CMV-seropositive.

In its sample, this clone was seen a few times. CDR3 sequence reads: CASRRGGGANEQFF. Written as DNA, the CDR3 is TGTGCCAGTAGACGGGGGGGAGGTGCCAATGAGCAGTTCTTC. The chain has TRBV19 and TRBJ2-1; 8 nucleotides match TRBD2. The CDR3 length is 14 residues. The ends lost 6 bases at V and 6 bases at J; junction bases unmatched: 7. The germline CDR1 and CDR2 sequences are LNHDA and SQIVND (reference sequence).

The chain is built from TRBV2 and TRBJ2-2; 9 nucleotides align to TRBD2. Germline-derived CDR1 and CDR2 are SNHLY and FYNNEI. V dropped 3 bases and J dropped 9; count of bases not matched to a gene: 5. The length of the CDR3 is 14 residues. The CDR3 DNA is TGTGCCAGCAGTGACTTAGCGGGGGCGAGGGAGCTGTTTTTT. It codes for CASSDLAGARELFF. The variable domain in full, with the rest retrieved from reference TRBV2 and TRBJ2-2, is EPEVTQTPSHQVTQMGQEVILRCVPISNHLYFYWYRQILGQKVEFLVSFYNNEISEKSEIFDDQFSVERPDGSNFTLKIRSTKLEDSAMYFCASSDLAGARELFFGEGSRLTVL.

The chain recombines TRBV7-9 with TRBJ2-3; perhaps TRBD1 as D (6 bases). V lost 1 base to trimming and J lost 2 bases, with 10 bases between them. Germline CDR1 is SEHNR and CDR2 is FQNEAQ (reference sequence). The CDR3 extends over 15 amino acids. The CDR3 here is CASSLGNRDTDTQYF. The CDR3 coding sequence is TGTGCCAGCAGCTTAGGTAACAGGGACACAGATACGCAGTATTTT.

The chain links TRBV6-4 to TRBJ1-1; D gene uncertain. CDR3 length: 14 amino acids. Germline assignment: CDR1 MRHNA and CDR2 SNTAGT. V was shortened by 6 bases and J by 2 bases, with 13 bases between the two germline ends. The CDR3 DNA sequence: TGTGCCAGCAGAAGATCGGGATTTAACACTGAAGCTTTCTTT. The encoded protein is CASRRSGFNTEAFF.

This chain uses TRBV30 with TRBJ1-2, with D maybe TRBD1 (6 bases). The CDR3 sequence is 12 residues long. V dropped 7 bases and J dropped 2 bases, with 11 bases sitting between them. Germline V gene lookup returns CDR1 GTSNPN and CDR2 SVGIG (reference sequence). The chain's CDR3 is CASNQGNYGYTF. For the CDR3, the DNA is TGTGCCTCCAACCAGGGGAACTATGGCTACACCTTC.

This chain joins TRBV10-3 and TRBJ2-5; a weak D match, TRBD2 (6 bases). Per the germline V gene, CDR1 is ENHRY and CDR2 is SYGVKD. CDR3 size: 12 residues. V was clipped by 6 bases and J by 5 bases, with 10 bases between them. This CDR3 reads CAISSGRETQYF. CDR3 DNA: TGTGCCATCAGCTCAGGGAGGGAGACCCAGTACTTC.

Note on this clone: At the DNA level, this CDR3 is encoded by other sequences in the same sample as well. CDR3 DNA sequence: TGCAGGGGACAGGGGGGGACTGAAGCTTTCTTT. Protein product: CRGQGGTEAFF. The chain recombines TRBV20-1 with TRBJ1-1, with 11 bases identical to TRBD1. The germline V gene has CDR1 DFQATT and CDR2 SNEGSKA (reference sequence). This CDR3 has 11 amino acids.

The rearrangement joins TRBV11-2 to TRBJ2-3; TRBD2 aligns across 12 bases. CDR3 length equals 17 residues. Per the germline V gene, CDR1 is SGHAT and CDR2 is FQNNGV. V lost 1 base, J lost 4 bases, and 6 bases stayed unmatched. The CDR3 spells CASSLALAGGPADTQYF. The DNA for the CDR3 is TGTGCCAGCAGCTTAGCCCTAGCGGGGGGGCCGGCAGATACGCAGTATTTT.

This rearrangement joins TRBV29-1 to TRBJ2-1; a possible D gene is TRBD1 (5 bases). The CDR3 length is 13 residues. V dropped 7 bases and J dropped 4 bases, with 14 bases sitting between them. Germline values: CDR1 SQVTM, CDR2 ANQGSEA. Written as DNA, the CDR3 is TGCAGCGCGACAGTCTATTCGTACAATGAGCAGTTCTTC. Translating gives CSATVYSYNEQFF.

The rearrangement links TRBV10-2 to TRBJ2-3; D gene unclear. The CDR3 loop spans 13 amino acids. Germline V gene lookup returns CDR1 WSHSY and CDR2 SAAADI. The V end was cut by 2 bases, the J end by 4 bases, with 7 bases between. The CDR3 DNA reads TGCGCCAGCAGTGAGACCGCGGCAGATACGCAGTATTTT. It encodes CASSETAADTQYF.

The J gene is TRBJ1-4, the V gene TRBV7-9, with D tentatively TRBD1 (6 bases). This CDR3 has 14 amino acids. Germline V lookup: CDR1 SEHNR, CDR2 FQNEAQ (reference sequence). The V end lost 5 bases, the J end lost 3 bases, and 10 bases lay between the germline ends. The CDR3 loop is CASSHGQSNEKLFF. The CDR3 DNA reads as TGTGCCAGCAGCCATGGACAGTCTAATGAAAAACTGTTTTTT.

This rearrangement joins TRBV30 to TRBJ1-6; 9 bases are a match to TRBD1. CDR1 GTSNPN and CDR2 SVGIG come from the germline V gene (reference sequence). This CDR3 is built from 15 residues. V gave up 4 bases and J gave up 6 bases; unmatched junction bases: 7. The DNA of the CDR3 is TGTGCCTGGACTGGACAGGGGATTATTAATTCACCCCTCCACTTT. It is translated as CAWTGQGIINSPLHF.

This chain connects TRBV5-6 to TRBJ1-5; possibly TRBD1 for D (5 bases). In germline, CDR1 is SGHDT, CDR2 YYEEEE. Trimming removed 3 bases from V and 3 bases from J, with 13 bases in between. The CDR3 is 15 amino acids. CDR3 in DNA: TGTGCCAGCAGCTGGGGGGGAGGGTACAATCAGCCCCAGCATTTT. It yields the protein CASSWGGGYNQPQHF.

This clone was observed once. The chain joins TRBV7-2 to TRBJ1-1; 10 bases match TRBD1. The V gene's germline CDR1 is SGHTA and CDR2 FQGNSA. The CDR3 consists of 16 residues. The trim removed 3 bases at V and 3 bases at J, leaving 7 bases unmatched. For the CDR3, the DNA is TGTGCCAGCAGCTTCGGATGGGGGACAGGGGACACTGAAGCTTTCTTT. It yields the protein CASSFGWGTGDTEAFF.

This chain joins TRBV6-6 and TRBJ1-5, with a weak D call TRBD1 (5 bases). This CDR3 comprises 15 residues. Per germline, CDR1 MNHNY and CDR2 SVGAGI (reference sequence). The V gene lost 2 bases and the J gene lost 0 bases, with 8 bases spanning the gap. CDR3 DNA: TGTGCCAGCAGTTACGGCAGGGCTAGCAATCAGCCCCAGCATTTT. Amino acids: CASSYGRASNQPQHF.

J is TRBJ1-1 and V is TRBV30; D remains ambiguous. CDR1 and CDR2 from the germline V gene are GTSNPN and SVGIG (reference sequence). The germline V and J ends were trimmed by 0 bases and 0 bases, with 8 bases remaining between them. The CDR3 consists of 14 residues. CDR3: CAWSVGLMNTEAFF. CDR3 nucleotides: TGTGCCTGGAGTGTAGGACTGATGAACACTGAAGCTTTCTTT. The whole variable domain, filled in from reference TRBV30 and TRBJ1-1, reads SQTIHQWPATLVQPVGSPLSLECTVEGTSNPNLYWYRQAAGRGLQLLFYSVGIGQISSEVPQNLSASRPQDRQFILSSKKLLLSDSGFYLCAWSVGLMNTEAFFGQGTRLTVV.

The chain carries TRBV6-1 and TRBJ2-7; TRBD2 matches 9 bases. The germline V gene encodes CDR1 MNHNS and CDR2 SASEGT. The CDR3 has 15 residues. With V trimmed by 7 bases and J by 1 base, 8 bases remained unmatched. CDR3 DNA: TGTGCCAGCAACACCCCTCTAGCGGGATCCTACGAGCAGTACTTC. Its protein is CASNTPLAGSYEQYF.

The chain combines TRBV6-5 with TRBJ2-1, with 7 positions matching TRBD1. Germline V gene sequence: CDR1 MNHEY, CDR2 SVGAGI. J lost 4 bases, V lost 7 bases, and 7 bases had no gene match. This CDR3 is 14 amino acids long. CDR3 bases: TGTGCCAGCAAAAGGGGGCGCGGTTACAATGAGCAGTTCTTC. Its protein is CASKRGRGYNEQFF.

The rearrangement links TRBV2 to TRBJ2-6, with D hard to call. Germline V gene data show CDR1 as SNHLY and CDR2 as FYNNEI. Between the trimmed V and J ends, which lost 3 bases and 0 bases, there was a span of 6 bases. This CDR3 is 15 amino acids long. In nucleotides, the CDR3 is TGTGCCAGCAGTGACAGCGTCTCTGGGGCCAACGTCCTGACTTTC. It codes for CASSDSVSGANVLTF.

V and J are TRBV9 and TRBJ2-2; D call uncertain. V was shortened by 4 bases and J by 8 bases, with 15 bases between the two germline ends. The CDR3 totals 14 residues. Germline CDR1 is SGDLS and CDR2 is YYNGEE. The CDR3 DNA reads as TGTGCCAGCAGCCCTCTGCAGGTGCGAGGGGAGCTGTTTTTT. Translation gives CASSPLQVRGELFF.

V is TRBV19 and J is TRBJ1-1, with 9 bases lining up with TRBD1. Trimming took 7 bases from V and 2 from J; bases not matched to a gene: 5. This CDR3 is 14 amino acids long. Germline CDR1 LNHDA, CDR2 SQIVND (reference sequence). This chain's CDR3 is CASTWTGENTEAFF. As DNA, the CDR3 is TGTGCCAGTACATGGACAGGGGAAAACACTGAAGCTTTCTTT.

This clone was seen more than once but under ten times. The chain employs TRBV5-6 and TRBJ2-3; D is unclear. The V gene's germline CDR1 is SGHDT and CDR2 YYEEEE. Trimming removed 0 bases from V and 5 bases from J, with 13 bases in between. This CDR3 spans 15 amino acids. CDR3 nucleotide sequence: TGTGCCAGCAGCTTGGAAAGCGTTTATATAGATACGCAGTATTTT. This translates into CASSLESVYIDTQYF.

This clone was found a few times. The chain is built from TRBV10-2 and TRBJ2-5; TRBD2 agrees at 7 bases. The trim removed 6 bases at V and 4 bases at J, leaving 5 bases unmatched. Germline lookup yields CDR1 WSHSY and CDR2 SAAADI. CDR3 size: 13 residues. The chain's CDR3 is CASRSAGRETQYF. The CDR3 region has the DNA TGCGCCAGCAGATCAGCGGGGAGAGAGACCCAGTACTTC.